One and the same sample provided the 23 T cell receptor beta chains below, sequenced in a study of Graves' ophthalmopathy and Graves' hyperthyroidism. Amplified material comprised TCR beta CDR3 regions derived from RNA transcripts. RT-PCR was first run with HTBI primers, then multiplex PCR in a second round. TCRdb itself ran the multiplex PCR reads through MiXCR, one entry per CDR3 protein. The table has around 670,000 distinct CDR3 sequences, approximately 40% seen once. The sample comprised peripheral blood. The receptors shown here come from an adult man with Graves' ophthalmopathy.

V and J are TRBV2 and TRBJ1-1; D gene ambiguous. The CDR3 runs 16 residues. Looked up from germline, CDR1 is SNHLY and CDR2 is FYNNEI. Trimming stripped 4 bases from V and 0 bases from J, with 15 bases between. CDR3 bases: TGTGCCAGCAGTGCGGGCAGGCACCCCATGAACACTGAAGCTTTCTTT. Amino acid sequence: CASSAGRHPMNTEAFF.

In this sample, this clonotype turned up many times. The chain uses TRBV24-1 and TRBJ2-7; a possible D gene is TRBD1 (6 bases). V was cut by 3 bases and J by 2 bases, with 10 bases left in between. CDR3 length: 14 amino acids. CDR1 is KGHDR and CDR2 is SFDVKD in the germline V gene. DNA of the CDR3: TGTGCCACCAGTGATCGGGACATTCCCTACGAGCAGTACTTC. Translated, it gives CATSDRDIPYEQYF.

The chain employs TRBV25-1 and TRBJ1-5, with D unclear. Germline CDR1 and CDR2: MGHDK and SYGVNS. The CDR3 is 16 residues long. V was trimmed by 3 bases and J by 0 bases, leaving 12 bases between them. The DNA for the CDR3 is TGTGCCAGCAGTGATAGTGCCGGGGATAGCAATCAGCCCCAGCATTTT. Translated, it gives CASSDSAGDSNQPQHF.

The chain employs TRBV20-1 and TRBJ1-4, with TRBD1 as a possible D gene (6 bases). This CDR3 comprises 13 residues. Between the trimmed V and J ends, which lost 3 bases and 7 bases, there was a span of 12 bases. Per the germline V gene, CDR1 is DFQATT and CDR2 is SNEGSKA (reference sequence). The CDR3: CSASAGVAEKLFF. In DNA form, the CDR3 reads TGCAGTGCTAGCGCAGGGGTGGCTGAAAAACTGTTTTTT.

In regard to this clonotype: An end of the junction differs from the germline gene, which may be a read error. The chain has TRBV7-3 and TRBJ2-6; TRBD1 or TRBD2 may be the D gene (5 bases each). This CDR3 has 14 amino acids. Germline V gene lookup returns CDR1 SGHTA and CDR2 FQGTGA. Here the CDR3 DNA reads TGTGCCAGCAGCTTCACGGGACGGCGTTTGTCTGAAGCTTTC. Amino acid sequence: CASSFTGRRLSEAF. Complete variable domain (other parts from reference TRBV7-3 and TRBJ2-6): GAGVSQTPSNKVTEKGKYVELRCDPISGHTALYWYRQSLGQGPEFLIYFQGTGAADDSGLPNDRFFAVRPEGSVSTLKIQRTERGDSAVYLCASSFTGRRLSEAFGAGSRLTVL.

This clonotype was seen a few times. CDR3: CASSPSGQYF. The CDR3 nucleotides are TGTGCCAGCAGCCCTTCTGGGCAGTACTTC. The J gene is TRBJ2-7, the V gene TRBV7-9; no firm D call. The CDR3 extends over 10 amino acids. Germline CDR1 SEHNR, CDR2 FQNEAQ (reference sequence). V dropped 5 bases and J dropped 9 bases, with 8 bases sitting between them.

This chain links TRBV25-1 with TRBJ2-7, with a tentative D call TRBD2 (6 bases). CDR1 and CDR2 from the germline V gene are MGHDK and SYGVNS. The CDR3 extends over 17 amino acids. The germline V and J ends were trimmed by 5 bases and 3 bases, with 23 bases remaining between them. Here the CDR3 DNA reads TGTGCCAGCAGTTCGGTAAGGGATACTAGCCGGGTCTACGAGCAGTACTTC. Protein: CASSSVRDTSRVYEQYF.

This chain joins TRBV25-1 and TRBJ1-2; TRBD1 agrees at 7 bases. Germline V gives CDR1 MGHDK, CDR2 SYGVNS. This CDR3 is 13 amino acids long. The CDR3 DNA is TGTGCTAGAGAAGGACAGGTTAACTATGGCTACACCTTC. This gives the protein CAREGQVNYGYTF.

The table lists this clonotype with a few counts. The genes are TRBV20-1 and TRBJ1-2; D gene uncertain. The CDR3 contains 12 residues. Germline V gene data show CDR1 as DFQATT and CDR2 as SNEGSKA (reference sequence). V was trimmed by 7 bases and J by 4 bases, leaving 13 bases between them. The CDR3 DNA reads TGCAGTGTCAACCGGGCCACCTATGGCTACACCTTC. Translation: CSVNRATYGYTF.

This clonotype has just a few counts. The junction shows a germline mismatch at one end, possibly a read error. This chain links TRBV29-1 with TRBJ2-5; weak D call: TRBD1 (7 bases). Germline V gives CDR1 SQVTM, CDR2 ANQGSEA. CDR3 length: 12 residues. CDR3 protein: CSGGIFGETQYF. Written as DNA, the CDR3 is TGTTCAGGGGGGATTTTTGGGGAGACCCAGTACTTC.

The chain links TRBV29-1 to TRBJ1-2; no clear D gene. Germline V gene data show CDR1 as SQVTM and CDR2 as ANQGSEA. V dropped 8 bases and J dropped 3 bases, with 13 bases sitting between them. The CDR3 loop spans 12 amino acids. For the CDR3, the DNA is TGCAGCTTAGAGTTGGGGTACTATGGCTACACCTTC. Amino acids: CSLELGYYGYTF.

This clonotype showed up just a few times. The rearrangement links TRBV6-1 to TRBJ2-7; D perhaps matches TRBD2 (6 bases). CDR3 length: 13 residues. The V gene's germline CDR1 is MNHNS and CDR2 SASEGT. With 7 bases removed from V and 7 bases from J, the gap between germline ends came to 17 bases. The CDR3 spells CASMMEARGEQYF. The CDR3 region has the DNA TGTGCCAGCATGATGGAGGCCCGGGGGGAGCAGTACTTC.

The chain uses TRBV2 and TRBJ2-5, with 12 nucleotides matching TRBD2. The CDR3 covers 15 residues. V trimming: 5 bases; J trimming: 5 bases; junction bases outside the gene matches: 6. The germline gives CDR1 SNHLY, CDR2 FYNNEI. DNA for the CDR3: TGTGCCAGCAGTACCCGGACTAGCGGGACTGAGACCCAGTACTTC. This encodes CASSTRTSGTETQYF.

This clonotype occurred many times. This chain links TRBV7-3 with TRBJ1-2; perhaps TRBD1 as D (5 bases). V dropped 1 base and J dropped 6 bases, with 9 bases sitting between them. The germline gives CDR1 SGHTA, CDR2 FQGTGA. The CDR3 consists of 13 residues. The CDR3 sequence is CASSLSREDGYTF. The CDR3 DNA is TGTGCCAGCAGCTTAAGCAGGGAGGATGGCTACACCTTC.

This clonotype was detected only a few times. This sequence joins TRBV3-1 and TRBJ2-7; D is uncertain. This CDR3 has 13 amino acids. Between the trimmed V and J ends, which lost 1 base and 9 bases, there was a span of 13 bases. Germline V lookup: CDR1 LGHDT, CDR2 YNNKEL (reference sequence). In DNA form, the CDR3 reads TGTGCCAGCAGCCAAGTCCGCACTGCCTCGCAGTACTTC. Translation: CASSQVRTASQYF.

With respect to this clonotype: The junction departs from germline at one end; a sequencing error may be responsible. This sequence joins TRBV10-3 and TRBJ2-7; no firm D call. Germline V CDR1 and CDR2: ENHRY, SYGVKD. CDR3 length: 13 amino acids. In DNA, the CDR3 is TGTGCCAGCAGTTACACCCAATCGTACGAGCAGTACTTC. Protein product: CASSYTQSYEQYF.

This clonotype came up many times. The chain employs TRBV29-1 and TRBJ1-5, with D possibly being TRBD1 (5 bases). Germline V gene data show CDR1 as SQVTM and CDR2 as ANQGSEA. This CDR3 comprises 12 residues. The V end was cut by 4 bases, the J end by 4 bases, with 8 bases between. CDR3 amino acids: CSVGTRNQPQHF. Written as DNA, the CDR3 is TGCAGCGTTGGGACACGTAATCAGCCCCAGCATTTT.

This clonotype was detected only a few times. The chain couples TRBV7-2 to TRBJ1-3, with 9 bases that match TRBD1. The germline V gene encodes CDR1 SGHTA and CDR2 FQGNSA. Trimming at V came to 5 bases and at J to 8 bases, leaving 16 bases not matched to a gene. The length of the CDR3 is 17 residues. In DNA, the CDR3 is TGTGCCAGCAGCCAAGAAGCAAGACTGGACAGGGGCCACACCATATATTTT. Encoded protein: CASSQEARLDRGHTIYF.

This clonotype was observed at least ten times. V is TRBV6-5 and J is TRBJ1-4; D unclear. Germline V gene lookup returns CDR1 MNHEY and CDR2 SVGAGI. This CDR3 comprises 14 residues. The ends were cut back, 2 bases at V and 3 bases at J, with 7 bases in the middle. In DNA, the CDR3 is TGTGCCAGCAGTTACACGGACTCTAATGAAAAACTGTTTTTT. Its translation is CASSYTDSNEKLFF.

The chain is built from TRBV11-1 and TRBJ2-2; D call uncertain. The V and J ends lost 7 bases and 4 bases respectively, with 10 bases between them. Per germline, CDR1 SGHAT and CDR2 FQDESV (reference sequence). This CDR3 contains 13 residues. The CDR3 DNA follows: TGTGCCAGCACTCTAACCATCACCGGGGAGCTGTTTTTT. It encodes CASTLTITGELFF. Drawing the rest from reference TRBV11-1 and TRBJ2-2, the complete variable domain is EAEVAQSPRYKITEKSQAVAFWCDPISGHATLYWYRQILGQGPELLVQFQDESVVDDSQLPKDRFSAERLKGVDSTLKIQPAELGDSAMYLCASTLTITGELFFGEGSRLTVL.

The CDR3 sequence is CASRAGGRSNQPQHF. The CDR3 nucleotides are TGTGCCAGCAGAGCGGGGGGGCGGAGCAATCAGCCCCAGCATTTT. The V gene is TRBV12-3 or TRBV12-4, the J gene TRBJ1-5; D may be TRBD1 (6 bases). CDR3 size: 15 residues. The V and J ends lost 6 bases and 1 base respectively, with 13 bases between them.

This chain joins TRBV7-9 and TRBJ2-7, with TRBD2 matching over 8 bases. The germline gives CDR1 SEHNR, CDR2 FQNEAQ (reference sequence). J gave up 2 bases and V 5 bases, and 8 bases lay outside the gene matches. This CDR3 is built from 15 residues. CDR3 sequence reads: CASSRISGATYEQYF. The CDR3 coding sequence is TGTGCCAGCAGCCGAATTAGCGGGGCCACCTACGAGCAGTACTTC.

The table lists this clonotype with a few counts. The chain is built from TRBV7-9 and TRBJ2-7, with a tentative D call TRBD2 (6 bases). The CDR3 is 16 residues long. In germline, CDR1 is SEHNR, CDR2 FQNEAQ (reference sequence). V shed 1 base and J shed 3 bases, with 16 bases lying between them. The CDR3 DNA reads as TGTGCCAGCAGCTTAGTTTGGCAATCGGGGGACTACGAGCAGTACTTC. It specifies CASSLVWQSGDYEQYF. Full variable domain (remainder filled in from reference TRBV7-9 and TRBJ2-7): DTGVSQNPRHKITKRGQNVTFRCDPISEHNRLYWYRQTLGQGPEFLTYFQNEAQLEKSRLLSDRFSAERPKGSFSTLEIQRTEQGDSAMYLCASSLVWQSGDYEQYFGPGTRLTVT.